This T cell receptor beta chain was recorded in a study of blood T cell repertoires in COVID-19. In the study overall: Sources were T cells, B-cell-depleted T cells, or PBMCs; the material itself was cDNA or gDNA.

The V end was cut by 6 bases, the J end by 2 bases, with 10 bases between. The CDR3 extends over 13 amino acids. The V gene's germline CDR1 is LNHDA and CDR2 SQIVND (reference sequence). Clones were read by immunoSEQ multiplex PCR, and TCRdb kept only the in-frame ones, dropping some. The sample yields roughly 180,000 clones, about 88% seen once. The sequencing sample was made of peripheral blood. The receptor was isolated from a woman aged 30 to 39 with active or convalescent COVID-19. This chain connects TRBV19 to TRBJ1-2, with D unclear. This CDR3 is CASRWTENYGYTF. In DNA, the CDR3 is TGTGCCAGTAGGTGGACTGAGAACTATGGCTACACCTTC.